These 8 T cell receptor beta chains share one sample of origin, sequenced in a study of blood T cell repertoires in COVID-19. The protocol was immunoSEQ multiplex PCR, while the TCRdb copy is restricted to in-frame clones and leaves out a portion. The data contain fewer than 200,000 clones, around four fifths of them singletons. Sequences were obtained from peripheral blood. These receptors all stem from a woman older than 75 with COVID-19, enrolled during active disease.

The J gene is TRBJ1-4, the V gene TRBV28; possibly TRBD1 for D (6 bases). CDR3 length equals 14 residues. Per the germline V gene, CDR1 is MDHEN and CDR2 is SYDVKM. V was pared by 5 bases and J by 7 bases, with 14 bases between. Here the CDR3 DNA reads TGTGCCAGCAGTCCAGGGGCGGGGGTTGAAAAACTGTTTTTT. This translates into CASSPGAGVEKLFF.

The rearrangement links TRBV5-1 to TRBJ2-3, with 14 bases lining up with TRBD2. The germline V gene has CDR1 SGHRS and CDR2 YFSETQ. This CDR3 spans 20 amino acids. Trimming removed 4 bases from V and 1 base from J; junction bases left unmatched: 14. The CDR3 is CASSPKGTSGSFKGTDTQYF. CDR3 coding DNA: TGCGCCAGCAGCCCGAAGGGGACTAGCGGGAGCTTTAAGGGCACAGATACGCAGTATTTT.

The chain links TRBV14 to TRBJ2-3; D unresolved. V dropped 4 bases and J dropped 6 bases, with 14 bases sitting between them. This CDR3 spans 14 amino acids. Germline V gene sequence: CDR1 SGHDN, CDR2 FVKESK. CDR3 coding DNA: TGTGCCAGCAGCCGAGGTGCGGTCTCCGATACGCAGTATTTT. Translating gives CASSRGAVSDTQYF.

The chain carries TRBV2 and TRBJ2-4, with D possibly TRBD2 on 6 matching bases. V lost 8 bases and J 5 bases, leaving 13 bases between the germline ends. The CDR3 is made up of 13 amino acids. Germline loops: CDR1 SNHLY, CDR2 FYNNEI. The CDR3 is CASAGLAENIQYF. The CDR3 coding sequence is TGTGCCAGCGCGGGGTTAGCGGAAAACATTCAGTACTTC.

The V call is TRBV4-1, the J call TRBJ2-1; a weak D match, TRBD2 (6 bases). Trimming left V 3 bases short and J 15 bases short, with 21 bases between. Germline CDR1 is MGHRA and CDR2 is YSYEKL. The length of the CDR3 is 14 residues. CDR3 region: CASSHSSFSRGGFF. CDR3 in DNA: TGCGCCAGCAGCCACTCGAGCTTTTCCCGGGGAGGGTTCTTC.

The chain combines TRBV5-1 with TRBJ2-1; 8 nucleotides align to TRBD2. Unmatched junction bases numbered 24, after V lost 7 bases and J lost 0 bases. Per germline, CDR1 SGHRS and CDR2 YFSETQ. The length of the CDR3 is 21 residues. The CDR3 here is CASWAPRAGIQSGSSYNEQFF. The CDR3 DNA reads as TGCGCCAGCTGGGCCCCTCGGGCAGGGATACAGAGCGGGAGCTCCTACAATGAGCAGTTCTTC.

The V gene is TRBV19, the J gene TRBJ1-3, with TRBD1 matching over 7 bases. V shed 4 bases, J shed 0 bases, and the junction held 3 bases outside the gene matches. The CDR3 extends over 15 amino acids. The germline V gene has CDR1 LNHDA and CDR2 SQIVND (reference sequence). The CDR3 region has the DNA TGTGCCAGTAGTACAACAGGGGCCTCTGGAAACACCATATATTTT. This encodes CASSTTGASGNTIYF.

This clone was seen only once. The V gene is TRBV28, the J gene TRBJ2-7, with 9 bases lining up with TRBD2. Germline CDR1 is MDHEN and CDR2 is SYDVKM. The CDR3 is 14 residues long. V shed 6 bases, J shed 3 bases, and the junction held 6 bases outside the gene matches. The CDR3 loop reads CASRASGTLYEQYF. In DNA, the CDR3 is TGTGCCAGCAGGGCTAGCGGGACCCTCTACGAGCAGTACTTC. Full variable domain (missing parts from reference TRBV28 and TRBJ2-7): DVKVTQSSRYLVKRTGEKVFLECVQDMDHENMFWYRQDPGLGLRLIYFSYDVKMKEKGDIPEGYSVSREKKERFSLILESASTNQTSMYLCASRASGTLYEQYFGPGTRLTVT.